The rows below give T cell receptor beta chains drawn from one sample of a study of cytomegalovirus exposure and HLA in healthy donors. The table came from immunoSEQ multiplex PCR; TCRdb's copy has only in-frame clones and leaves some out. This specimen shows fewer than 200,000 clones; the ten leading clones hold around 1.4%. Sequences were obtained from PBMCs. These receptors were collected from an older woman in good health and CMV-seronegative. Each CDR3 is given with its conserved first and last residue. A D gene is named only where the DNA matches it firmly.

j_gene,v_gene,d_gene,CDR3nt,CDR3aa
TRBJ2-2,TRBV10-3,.,TGTGCCATCAGTGGGGGGGGGCTCAACGCCGGGGAGCTGTTTTTT,CAISGGGLNAGELFF
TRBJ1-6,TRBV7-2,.,TGTGCCAGCAGCACCAGGGTTAGAGGTTCACCCCTCCACTTT,CASSTRVRGSPLHF
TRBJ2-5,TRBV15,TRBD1,TGTGCCACCGAATTTCGGACAGGGGAGACCCAGTACTTC,CATEFRTGETQYF
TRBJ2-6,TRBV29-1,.,TGCAGCGTTTCACCGGGACACAGCTCTGGGGCCAACGTCCTGACTTTC,CSVSPGHSSGANVLTF
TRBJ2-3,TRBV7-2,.,TGTGCCAGCAGCTTTATAACAGATACGCAGTATTTT,CASSFITDTQYF
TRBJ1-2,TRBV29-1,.,TGCAGCGCTGCAGGGCAGGAGAGGTATGGCTACACCTTC,CSAAGQERYGYTF
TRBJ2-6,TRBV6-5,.,TGTGCCAGCAGTTACTCGTACGAGACTGGGGCCAACGTCCTGACTTTC,CASSYSYETGANVLTF
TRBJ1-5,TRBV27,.,TGTGCCAGCAGCATAGGGGCTGGCAATCAGCCCCAGCATTTT,CASSIGAGNQPQHF
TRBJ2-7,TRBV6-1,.,TGTGCCAGCAGTGAGTTCGGGGGAAACGAGCAGTACTTC,CASSEFGGNEQYF
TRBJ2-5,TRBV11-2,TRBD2,TGTGCCAGCAGCTTGCCGGGACTAGCGGGCCAAGAGACCCAGTACTTC,CASSLPGLAGQETQYF
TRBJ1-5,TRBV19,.,TGTGCCAGTAGTATAACAGGAAACCAGCCCCAGCATTTT,CASSITGNQPQHF
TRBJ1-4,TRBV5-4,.,TGTGCCAGCAGCTTGGCCCCGACAGTTGCAACTAATGAAAAACTGTTTTTT,CASSLAPTVATNEKLFF
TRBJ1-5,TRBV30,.,TGTGCCTGGAGTACGGGGGGCAATCAGCCCCAGCATTTT,CAWSTGGNQPQHF
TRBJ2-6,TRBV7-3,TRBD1,TGTGCCAGCAGCTCGACAGGGTTCTCTGGGGCCAACGTCCTGACTTTC,CASSSTGFSGANVLTF
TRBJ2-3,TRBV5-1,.,TGCGCCAGCAGCCCGGTCCTACGCACAGATACGCAGTATTTT,CASSPVLRTDTQYF
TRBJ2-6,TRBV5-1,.,TGCGCCAGCAGCTTGCTAGACAGTTCATACCACTCTGGGGCCAACGTCCTGACTTTC,CASSLLDSSYHSGANVLTF
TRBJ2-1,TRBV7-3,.,TGTGCCAGCAGCGGGGACAAGAAGTCCTACAATGAGCAGTTCTTC,CASSGDKKSYNEQFF
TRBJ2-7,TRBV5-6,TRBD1,TGTGCCAGCAGCTTGGGGGGGACGACAGGGTTCGAGCAGTACTTC,CASSLGGTTGFEQYF
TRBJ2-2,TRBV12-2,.,TGTGCAAGTCGCTTCGGACTAGCGGGAGGCACCGGGGAGCTGTTTTTT,CASRFGLAGGTGELFF
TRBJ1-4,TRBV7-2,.,TGTGCCAGCAGCTTAGTCGGGTATGAAAAACTGTTTTTT,CASSLVGYEKLFF
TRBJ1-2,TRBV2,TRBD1,TGTGCCAGCAGTGGGGACAGAGGGGGCTACACCTTC,CASSGDRGGYTF
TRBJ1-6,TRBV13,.,TGTGCCAGCAGCTTAGGCCGGGTGGCGGCCAGCTCCTATAATTCACCCCTCCACTTT,CASSLGRVAASSYNSPLHF
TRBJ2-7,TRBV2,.,TGTGCCAGCAGTGAAGGGACAGCTTCCCCCTACGAGCAGTACTTC,CASSEGTASPYEQYF
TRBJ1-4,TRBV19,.,TGTGCCAGTAGTTCCCCCGGGGAGGGGTGGAATGAAAAACTGTTTTTT,CASSSPGEGWNEKLFF
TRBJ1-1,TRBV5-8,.,TGTGCCAGCAGCTTGTCGAGGGCTTTCTTT,CASSLSRAFF
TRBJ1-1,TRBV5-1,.,TGCGCCAGCAGCTTGCCCTACGGACAGAACACTGAAGCTTTCTTT,CASSLPYGQNTEAFF
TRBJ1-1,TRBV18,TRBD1,TGTGCCAGCTCCCGGGACAGAAACACTGAAGCTTTCTTT,CASSRDRNTEAFF
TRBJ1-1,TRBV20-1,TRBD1,TGCAGTGGGACAGGCCAGGGAGCTTTCTTT,CSGTGQGAFF
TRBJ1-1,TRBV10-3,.,TGTGCCGCGGGGGGGGGCGCGTACACTGAAGCTTTCTTT,CAAGGGAYTEAFF
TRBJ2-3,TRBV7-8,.,TGTGCCAGCAGCCGCTATTCTGACACAGATACGCAGTATTTT,CASSRYSDTDTQYF
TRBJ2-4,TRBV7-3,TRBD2,TGTGCCAGCAGCTCTCTAGCGGGGGTCTTTCAGTACTTC,CASSSLAGVFQYF
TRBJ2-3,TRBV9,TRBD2,TGTGCCAGCAGCCCCCCATCCTGGACTAGCGGGGGGACCACAGATACGCAGTATTTT,CASSPPSWTSGGTTDTQYF
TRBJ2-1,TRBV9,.,TGTGCCAGCAGCGTGAGGGGGGGACCGGCAGCCAATGAGCAGTTCTTC,CASSVRGGPAANEQFF
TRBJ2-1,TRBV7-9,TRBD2,TGTGCCAGCGAGCGGGGGGGGACCTACAATGAGCAGTTCTTC,CASERGGTYNEQFF
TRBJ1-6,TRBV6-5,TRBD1,TGTGCCAGCAGTAAAGCGGACAGGACAGGACCCCTCCACTTT,CASSKADRTGPLHF
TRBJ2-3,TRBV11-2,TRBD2,TGTGCCAGCAGCTCGCTCCCCTTAGCGGGAGGGGCAGATACGCAGTATTTT,CASSSLPLAGGADTQYF
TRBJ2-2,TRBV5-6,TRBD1,TGTGCCAGCAGCTTGGCGGGACAGGCGAACACCGGGGAGCTGTTTTTT,CASSLAGQANTGELFF
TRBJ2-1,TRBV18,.,TGTGCCAGTTTTCAAAACAGGGTGACCTACAATGAGCAGTTCTTC,CASFQNRVTYNEQFF
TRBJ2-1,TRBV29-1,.,TGCAGCGTTGTTGAGCAGGGCAATGAGCAGTTCTTC,CSVVEQGNEQFF
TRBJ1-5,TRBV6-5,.,TGTGCCAGCAGTTATCGCAGGGGAGGCAATCAGCCCCAGCATTTT,CASSYRRGGNQPQHF
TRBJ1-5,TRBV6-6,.,TGTGCCAGCAGTTTTGGAGATCAGCCCCAGCATTTT,CASSFGDQPQHF
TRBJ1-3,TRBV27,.,TGTGCCAGCAGTCCAACAGGGTTGAGGGGAAACACCATATATTTT,CASSPTGLRGNTIYF
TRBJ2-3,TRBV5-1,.,TGCGCCAGCAGACCGACTGGGAGCACAGATACGCAGTATTTT,CASRPTGSTDTQYF
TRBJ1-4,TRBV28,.,TGTGCCAGCAGTCTTAATGAAAAACTGTTTTTT,CASSLNEKLFF
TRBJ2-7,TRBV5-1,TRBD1,TGCGCCAGCAGCTTTGACAGGGATTTCTACGAGCAGTACTTC,CASSFDRDFYEQYF
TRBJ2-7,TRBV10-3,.,TGTGCCATCAGCCCCAGGGGGGACGAGCAGTACTTC,CAISPRGDEQYF
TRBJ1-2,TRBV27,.,TGTGCCAGCAGTTTCTCGGGATCACCTCTCTATGGCTACACCTTC,CASSFSGSPLYGYTF
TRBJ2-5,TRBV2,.,TGTGCCAGCAGTCCCACCGGGAGTACGGAGACCCAGTACTTC,CASSPTGSTETQYF
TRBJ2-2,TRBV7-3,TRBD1,TGTGCCAGCAGGCGGGACAGGGCGAACACCGGGGAGCTGTTTTTT,CASRRDRANTGELFF
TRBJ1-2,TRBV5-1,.,TGCGCCAGCAGCCCCGAGGAGGGGACCTATGGCTACACCTTC,CASSPEEGTYGYTF
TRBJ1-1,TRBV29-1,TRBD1,TGCAGCGTTGAAAGGACAGGGAACACTGAAGCTTTCTTT,CSVERTGNTEAFF
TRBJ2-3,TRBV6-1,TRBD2,TGTGCCAGCAGTGGACTAGCGGGAGCAGATACGCAGTATTTT,CASSGLAGADTQYF
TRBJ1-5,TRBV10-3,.,TGTGCCATCAGGGAAGAGGGCAATCAGCCCCAGCATTTT,CAIREEGNQPQHF
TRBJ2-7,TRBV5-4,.,TGTGCCAGCAGCGTTCCGGCTTCAAGGGGCGAGCAGTACTTC,CASSVPASRGEQYF
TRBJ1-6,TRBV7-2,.,TGTGCCAGCAGTTATAGGGAGGGCTCTAGGGCACCCCTCCACTTT,CASSYREGSRAPLHF
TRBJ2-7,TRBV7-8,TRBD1,TGTGCCAGCAGCTGGGGACAGGGAAACGGCGAGCAGTACTTC,CASSWGQGNGEQYF
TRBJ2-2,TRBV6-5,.,TGTGCCAGCAGTTACTCGCAGGGGGGAACCGGGGAGCTGTTTTTT,CASSYSQGGTGELFF